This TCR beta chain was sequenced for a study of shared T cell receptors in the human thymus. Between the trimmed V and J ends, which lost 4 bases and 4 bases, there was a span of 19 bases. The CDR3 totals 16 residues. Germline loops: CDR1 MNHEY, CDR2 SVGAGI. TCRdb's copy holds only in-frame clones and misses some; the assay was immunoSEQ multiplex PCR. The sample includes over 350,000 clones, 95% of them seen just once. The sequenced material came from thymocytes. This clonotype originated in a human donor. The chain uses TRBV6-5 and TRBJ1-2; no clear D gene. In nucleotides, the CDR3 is TGTGCCAGCAGTTCCCCCCTCGAGGGTAAGGGCTATGGCTACACCTTC. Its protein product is CASSSPLEGKGYGYTF.